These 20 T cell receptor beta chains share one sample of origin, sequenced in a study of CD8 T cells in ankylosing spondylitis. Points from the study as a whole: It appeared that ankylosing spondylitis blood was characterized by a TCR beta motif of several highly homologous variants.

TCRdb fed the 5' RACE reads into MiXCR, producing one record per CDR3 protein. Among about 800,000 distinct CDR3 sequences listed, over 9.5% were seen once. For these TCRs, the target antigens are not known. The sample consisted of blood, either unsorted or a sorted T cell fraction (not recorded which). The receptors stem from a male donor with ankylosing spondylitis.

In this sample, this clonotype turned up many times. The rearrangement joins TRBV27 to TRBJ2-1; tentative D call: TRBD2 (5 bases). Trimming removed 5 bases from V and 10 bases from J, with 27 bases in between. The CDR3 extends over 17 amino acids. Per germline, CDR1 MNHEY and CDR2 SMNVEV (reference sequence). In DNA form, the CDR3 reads TGTGCCAGCAGTCCACCCCCGGGTGCAACTTCCTCGGGGGAGCAGTTCTTC. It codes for CASSPPPGATSSGEQFF.

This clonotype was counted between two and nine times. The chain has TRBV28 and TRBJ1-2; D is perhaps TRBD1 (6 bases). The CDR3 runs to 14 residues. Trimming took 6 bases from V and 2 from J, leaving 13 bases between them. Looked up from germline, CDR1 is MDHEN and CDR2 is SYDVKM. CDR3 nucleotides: TGTGCCAGCAGGGAGAACAGGGAAAACTATGGCTACACCTTC. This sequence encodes CASRENRENYGYTF.

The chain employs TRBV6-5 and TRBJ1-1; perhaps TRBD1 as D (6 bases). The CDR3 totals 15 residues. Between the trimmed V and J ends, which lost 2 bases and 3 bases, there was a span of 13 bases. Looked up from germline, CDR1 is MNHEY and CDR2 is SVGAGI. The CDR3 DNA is TGTGCCAGCAGTTACCCGATACGACAGGACACTGAAGCTTTCTTT. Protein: CASSYPIRQDTEAFF.

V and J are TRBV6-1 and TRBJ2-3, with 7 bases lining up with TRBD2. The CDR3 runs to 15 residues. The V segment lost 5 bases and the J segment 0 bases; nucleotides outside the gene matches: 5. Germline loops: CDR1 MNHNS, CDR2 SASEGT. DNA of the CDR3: TGTGCCAGCAGTCGGAAGCGGGGAAGCACAGATACGCAGTATTTT. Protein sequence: CASSRKRGSTDTQYF.

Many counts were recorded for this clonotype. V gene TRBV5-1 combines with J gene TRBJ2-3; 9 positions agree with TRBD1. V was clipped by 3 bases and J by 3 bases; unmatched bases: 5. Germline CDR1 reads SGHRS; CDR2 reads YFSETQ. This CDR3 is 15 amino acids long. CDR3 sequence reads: CASSWTGTGTDTQYF. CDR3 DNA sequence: TGCGCCAGCAGCTGGACCGGGACAGGGACAGATACGCAGTATTTT. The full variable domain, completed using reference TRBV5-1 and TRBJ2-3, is KAGVTQTPRYLIKTRGQQVTLSCSPISGHRSVSWYQQTPGQGLQFLFEYFSETQRNKGNFPGRFSGRQFSNSRSEMNVSTLELGDSALYLCASSWTGTGTDTQYFGPGTRLTVL.

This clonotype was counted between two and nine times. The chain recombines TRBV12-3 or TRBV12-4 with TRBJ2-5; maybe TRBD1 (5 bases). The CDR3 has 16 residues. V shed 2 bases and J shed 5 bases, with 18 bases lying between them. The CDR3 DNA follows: TGTGCCAGCAGTTTATTGACGTGGGGCGTGGGGGAGACCCAGTACTTC. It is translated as CASSLLTWGVGETQYF.

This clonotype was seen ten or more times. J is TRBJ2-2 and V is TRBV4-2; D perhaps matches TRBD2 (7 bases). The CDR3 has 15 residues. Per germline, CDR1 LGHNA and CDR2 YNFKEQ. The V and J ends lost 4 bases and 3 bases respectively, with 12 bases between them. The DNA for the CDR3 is TGTGCCAGCAGCCTCCGAGGGGGGGACACCGGGGAGCTGTTTTTT. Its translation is CASSLRGGDTGELFF.

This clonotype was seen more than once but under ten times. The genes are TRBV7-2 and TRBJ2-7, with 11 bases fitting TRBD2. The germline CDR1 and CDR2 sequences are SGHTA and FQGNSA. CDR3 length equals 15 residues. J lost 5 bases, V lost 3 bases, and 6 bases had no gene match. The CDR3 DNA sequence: TGTGCCAGCAGCTTTACCGGGACTAGCGGACACGAGCAGTACTTC. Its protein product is CASSFTGTSGHEQYF.

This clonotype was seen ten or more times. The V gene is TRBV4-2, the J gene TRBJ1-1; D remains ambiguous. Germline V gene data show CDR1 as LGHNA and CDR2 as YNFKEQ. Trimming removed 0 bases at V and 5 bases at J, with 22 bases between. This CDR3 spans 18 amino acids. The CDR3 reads CASSQDPGPERRRTEAFF. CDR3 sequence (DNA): TGTGCCAGCAGCCAAGATCCAGGACCCGAACGAAGGAGGACTGAAGCTTTCTTT.

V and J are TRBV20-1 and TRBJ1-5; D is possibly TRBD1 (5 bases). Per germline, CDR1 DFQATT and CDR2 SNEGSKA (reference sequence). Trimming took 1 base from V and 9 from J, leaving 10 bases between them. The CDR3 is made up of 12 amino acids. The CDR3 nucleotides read TGCAGTGCTAGAGGAGGGGCAGCGCCCCAGCATTTT. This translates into CSARGGAAPQHF.

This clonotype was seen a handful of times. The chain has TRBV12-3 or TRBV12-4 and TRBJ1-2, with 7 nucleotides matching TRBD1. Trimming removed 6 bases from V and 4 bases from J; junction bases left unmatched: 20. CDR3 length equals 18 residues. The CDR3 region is CASRNRGRSMIPGYGYTF. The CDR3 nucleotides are TGTGCCAGCAGGAATAGGGGGCGGTCAATGATACCTGGCTATGGCTACACCTTC.

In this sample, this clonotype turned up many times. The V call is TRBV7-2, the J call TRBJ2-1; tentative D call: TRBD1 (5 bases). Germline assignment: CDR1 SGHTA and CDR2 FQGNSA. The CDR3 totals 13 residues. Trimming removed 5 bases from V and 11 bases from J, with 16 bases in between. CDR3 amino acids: CASSPGGQGKQFF. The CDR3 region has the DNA TGTGCCAGCAGCCCCGGCGGCCAGGGAAAGCAGTTCTTC.

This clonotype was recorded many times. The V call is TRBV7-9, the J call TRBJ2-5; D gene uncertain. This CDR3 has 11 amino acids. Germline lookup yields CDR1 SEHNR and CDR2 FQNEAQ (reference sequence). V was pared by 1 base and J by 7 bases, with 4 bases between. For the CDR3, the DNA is TGTGCCAGCAGCTTAGAGGTGACCCAGTACTTC. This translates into CASSLEVTQYF. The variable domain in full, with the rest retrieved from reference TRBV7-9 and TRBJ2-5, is DTGVSQNPRHKITKRGQNVTFRCDPISEHNRLYWYRQTLGQGPEFLTYFQNEAQLEKSRLLSDRFSAERPKGSFSTLEIQRTEQGDSAMYLCASSLEVTQYFGPGTRLLVL.

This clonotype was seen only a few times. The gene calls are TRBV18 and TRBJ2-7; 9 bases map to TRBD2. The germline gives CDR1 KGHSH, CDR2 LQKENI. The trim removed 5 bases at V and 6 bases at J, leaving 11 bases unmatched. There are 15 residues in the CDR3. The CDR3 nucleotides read TGTGCCAGCTCAAGGACTAGCGAAGGGTCGGGCGAGCAGTACTTC. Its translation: CASSRTSEGSGEQYF.

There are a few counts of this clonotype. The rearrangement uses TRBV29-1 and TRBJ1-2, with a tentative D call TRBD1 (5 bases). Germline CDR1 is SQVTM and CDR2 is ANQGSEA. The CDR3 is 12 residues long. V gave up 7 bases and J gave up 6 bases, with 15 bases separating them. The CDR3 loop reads CSGGMGGNGYTF. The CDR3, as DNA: TGCAGCGGGGGGATGGGAGGGAATGGCTACACCTTC.

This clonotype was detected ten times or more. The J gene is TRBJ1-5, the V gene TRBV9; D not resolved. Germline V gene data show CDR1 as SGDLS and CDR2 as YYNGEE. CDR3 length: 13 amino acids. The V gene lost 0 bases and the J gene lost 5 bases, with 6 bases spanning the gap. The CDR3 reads CASSVAGDQPQHF. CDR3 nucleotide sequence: TGTGCCAGCAGCGTAGCTGGGGATCAGCCCCAGCATTTT.

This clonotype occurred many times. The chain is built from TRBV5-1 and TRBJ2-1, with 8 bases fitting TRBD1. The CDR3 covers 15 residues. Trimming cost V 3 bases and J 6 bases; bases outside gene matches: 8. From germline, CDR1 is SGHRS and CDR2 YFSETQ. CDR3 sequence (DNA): TGCGCCAGCAGCTCACGGACAGGGTCCGCCAATGAGCAGTTCTTC. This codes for CASSSRTGSANEQFF.

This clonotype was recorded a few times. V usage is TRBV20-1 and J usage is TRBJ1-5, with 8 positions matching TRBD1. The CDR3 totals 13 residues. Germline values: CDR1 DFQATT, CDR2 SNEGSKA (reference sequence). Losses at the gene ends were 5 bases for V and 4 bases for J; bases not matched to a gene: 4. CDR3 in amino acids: CSAPQGGNQPQHF. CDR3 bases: TGCAGTGCTCCACAGGGGGGTAATCAGCCCCAGCATTTT.

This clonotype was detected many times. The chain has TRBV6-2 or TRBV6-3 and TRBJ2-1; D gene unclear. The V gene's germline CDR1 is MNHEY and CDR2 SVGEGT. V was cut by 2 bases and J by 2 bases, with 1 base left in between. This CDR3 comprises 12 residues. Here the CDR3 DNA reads TGTGCCAGCAGTTACCCCTACAATGAGCAGTTCTTC. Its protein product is CASSYPYNEQFF.

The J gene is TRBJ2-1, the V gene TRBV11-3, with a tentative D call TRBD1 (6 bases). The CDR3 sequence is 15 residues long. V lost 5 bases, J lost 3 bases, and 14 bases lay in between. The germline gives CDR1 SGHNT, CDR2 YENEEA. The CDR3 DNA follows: TGTGCCAGCAGCATGGCCGGGACAAACTACAATGAGCAGTTCTTC. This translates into CASSMAGTNYNEQFF.